This T cell receptor beta chain comes out of a study of shared clonotypes between healthy human individuals. General study findings and limits: The generation probabilities recorded for non-shared clonotypes fell below those of clonotypes shared by all four donors.

As to this clone: What it binds is not known.

Using immunoSEQ multiplex PCR, the repertoire was profiled, and TCRdb retains in-frame clones only, with some absent. The table lists roughly 1.4 million clones, 97% to 99% of them singletons. Naive CD4+ cells were CD45RA-selected; the remaining cells were memory. The CDR3 extends over 17 amino acids. Germline assignment: CDR1 SGHVS and CDR2 FNYEAQ. The junction had 7 bases not matched to a gene; V was cut back by 6 bases and J by 0 bases. Specimen: naive CD4+ T cells sorted from blood. Subset defined: CD45RA+ positively selected. The receptor was isolated from a man aged 30 to 39 in good health. The V and J genes are TRBV7-6 and TRBJ2-7; 14 bases are shared with TRBD2. The CDR3 protein is CASRAGLAGGLSYEQYF. The CDR3 DNA sequence: TGTGCCAGCAGGGCAGGACTAGCGGGAGGCCTCTCCTACGAGCAGTACTTC.